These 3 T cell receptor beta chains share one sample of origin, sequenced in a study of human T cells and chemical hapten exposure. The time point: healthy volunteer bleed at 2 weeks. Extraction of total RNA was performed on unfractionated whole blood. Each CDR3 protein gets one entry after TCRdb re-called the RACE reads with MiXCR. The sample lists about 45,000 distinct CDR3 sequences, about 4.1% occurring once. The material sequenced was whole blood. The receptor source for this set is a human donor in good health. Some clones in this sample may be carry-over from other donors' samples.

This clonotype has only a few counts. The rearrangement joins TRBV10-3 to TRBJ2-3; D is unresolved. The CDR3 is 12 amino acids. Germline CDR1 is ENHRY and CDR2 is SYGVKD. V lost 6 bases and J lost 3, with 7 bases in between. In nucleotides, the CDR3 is TGTGCCATCAGCGAGAGGACAGATACGCAGTATTTT. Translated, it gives CAISERTDTQYF.

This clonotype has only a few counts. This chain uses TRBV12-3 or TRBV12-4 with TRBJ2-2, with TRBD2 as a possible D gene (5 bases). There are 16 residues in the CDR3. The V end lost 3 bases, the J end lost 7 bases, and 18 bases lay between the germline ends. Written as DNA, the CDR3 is TGTGCCAGCAGTTTTGGAGCGGTACTACGCCGCGGGGAGCTGTTTTTT. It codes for CASSFGAVLRRGELFF.

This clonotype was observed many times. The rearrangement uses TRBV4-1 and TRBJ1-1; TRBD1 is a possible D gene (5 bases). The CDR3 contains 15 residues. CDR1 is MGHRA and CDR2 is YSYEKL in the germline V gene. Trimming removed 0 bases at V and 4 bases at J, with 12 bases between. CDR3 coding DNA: TGCGCCAGCAGCCAAGATCGAATCGGGGGCACTGAAGCTTTCTTT. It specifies CASSQDRIGGTEAFF.